This is a list of T cell receptor beta chains from one sample in a study of T-cell memory formation after mild COVID-19. Via MiXCR, TCRdb re-called the 5' RACE reads, giving one row per CDR3 protein. The sample yields approximately 480,000 distinct CDR3 sequences, 15% to 20% seen once. The specimen sequenced was PBMCs or a T cell subset sorted from them (not recorded which). The receptors were gathered from an adult woman who had mild COVID-19 (a few samples of this study predate the infection). Cell type and time point are not known. Both conserved end residues are part of each CDR3. A D gene is named only where the DNA matches it firmly. Clone size, where shown, is once, few, many, or a class for clones that have expanded.

CDR3: CASSDTGTGANVLTF
DNA: TGCGCCAGCAGCGATACAGGGACTGGGGCCAACGTCCTGACTTTC
J: TRBJ2-6
V: TRBV5-1
D: NA
size: NA

CDR3: CASSLLGQLNTEAFF
DNA: TGTGCCAGCAGCTTGCTCGGACAGCTGAACACTGAAGCTTTCTTT
J: TRBJ1-1
V: TRBV5-5
D: NA
size: NA

CDR3: CASSLPSGGFEQFF
DNA: TGCGCCAGCAGCTTACCTAGCGGGGGTTTTGAGCAGTTCTTC
J: TRBJ2-1
V: TRBV5-1
D: TRBD2
size: NA

CDR3: CASSSTEALQPQHF
DNA: TGTGCCAGCAGCTCGACCGAGGCATTGCAGCCCCAGCATTTT
J: TRBJ1-5
V: TRBV7-9
D: NA
size: NA

CDR3: CASRRGGSTDTQYF
DNA: TGTGCCAGCAGGCGGGGGGGCTCCACAGATACGCAGTATTTT
J: TRBJ2-3
V: TRBV3-1
D: TRBD2
size: NA

CDR3: CASSLRDRGHEQFF
DNA: TGTGCCAGCAGTTTGAGAGACAGGGGCCATGAGCAGTTCTTC
J: TRBJ2-1
V: TRBV27
D: TRBD1
size: NA

CDR3: CATSDRRTSYSEQFF
DNA: TGTGCCACCAGTGACAGGAGGACTAGCTATAGCGAGCAGTTCTTC
J: TRBJ2-1
V: TRBV24-1
D: TRBD2
size: few

CDR3: CASSFLALGGNSYEQYF
DNA: TGTGCCAGCAGTTTTTTGGCGTTGGGCGGAAACTCCTACGAGCAGTACTTC
J: TRBJ2-7
V: TRBV12-3/TRBV12-4
D: NA
size: few

CDR3: CASSSSGQETQYF
DNA: TGTGCCAGCTCTTCCAGCGGACAAGAGACCCAGTACTTC
J: TRBJ2-5
V: TRBV18
D: NA
size: few

CDR3: CASSSPTGATNEKLFF
DNA: TGCGCCAGCAGCTCCCCGACAGGAGCGACTAATGAAAAACTGTTTTTT
J: TRBJ1-4
V: TRBV5-1
D: NA
size: few

CDR3: CSARDLASGHTDTQYF
DNA: TGCAGTGCTAGAGATCTGGCTAGCGGACACACAGATACGCAGTATTTT
J: TRBJ2-3
V: TRBV20-1
D: TRBD2
size: NA

CDR3: CASSSGGGANTEAFF
DNA: TGTGCCAGCAGCTCCGGGGGAGGGGCGAACACTGAAGCTTTCTTT
J: TRBJ1-1
V: TRBV7-9
D: NA
size: few

CDR3: CASSPGQGRNEQYF
DNA: TGTGCCAGCAGTCCGGGACAGGGGAGGAACGAGCAGTACTTC
J: TRBJ2-7
V: TRBV5-6
D: TRBD1
size: NA

CDR3: CASMSPESYTEAFF
DNA: TGCGCCAGCATGAGCCCCGAGAGTTACACTGAAGCTTTCTTT
J: TRBJ1-1
V: TRBV5-1
D: NA
size: NA

CDR3: CASSLSGGTDTQYF
DNA: TGTGCCAGCAGCTTAAGCGGGGGCACAGATACGCAGTATTTT
J: TRBJ2-3
V: TRBV7-3
D: NA
size: many

CDR3: CASSIGQGGEQFF
DNA: TGTGCTAGCAGCATCGGACAGGGTGGTGAGCAGTTCTTC
J: TRBJ2-1
V: TRBV7-7
D: TRBD1
size: NA

CDR3: CASSFQSGRGYEQYF
DNA: TGTGCCAGCAGTTTCCAGAGCGGGAGGGGCTACGAGCAGTACTTC
J: TRBJ2-7
V: TRBV28
D: TRBD2
size: few

CDR3: CAISDTDTQYF
DNA: TGTGCCATCTCAGACACAGATACGCAGTATTTT
J: TRBJ2-3
V: TRBV18
D: NA
size: NA

CDR3: CASSPLVDTEAFF
DNA: TGTGCCAGCAGCCCCCTTGTAGACACTGAAGCTTTCTTT
J: TRBJ1-1
V: TRBV7-9
D: NA
size: NA

CDR3: CASSLGALDTEAFF
DNA: TGTGCCAGCAGTCTGGGGGCCTTGGACACTGAAGCTTTCTTT
J: TRBJ1-1
V: TRBV7-9
D: NA
size: few

CDR3: CASSLVGGRDEQFF
DNA: TGTGCCAGCAGCTTAGTTGGCGGTCGGGATGAGCAGTTCTTC
J: TRBJ2-1
V: TRBV7-8
D: NA
size: few

CDR3: CASSLDRGSNQPQHF
DNA: TGTGCCAGCAGCTTAGATCGCGGGAGCAATCAGCCCCAGCATTTT
J: TRBJ1-5
V: TRBV11-2
D: NA
size: few

CDR3: CASSYSLGSAFGEQYF
DNA: TGTGCCAGCAGTTACTCTCTAGGGTCTGCATTTGGGGAGCAGTACTTC
J: TRBJ2-7
V: TRBV6-6
D: NA
size: few

CDR3: CASTRHAVRYGYTF
DNA: TGTGCCAGCACTCGGCACGCGGTACGATATGGCTACACCTTC
J: TRBJ1-2
V: TRBV12-3/TRBV12-4
D: NA
size: few

CDR3: CASSEQGALHYGYTF
DNA: TGTGCCAGCAGCGAACAGGGGGCGCTTCACTATGGCTACACCTTC
J: TRBJ1-2
V: TRBV2
D: TRBD1
size: NA

CDR3: CASSVGQGAYHEQYF
DNA: TGTGCCAGCAGCGTAGGACAGGGGGCGTACCACGAGCAGTACTTC
J: TRBJ2-7
V: TRBV9
D: TRBD1
size: few

CDR3: CASSLATGVNTEAFF
DNA: TGTGCCAGCAGCCTGGCGACAGGTGTGAACACTGAAGCTTTCTTT
J: TRBJ1-1
V: TRBV5-5
D: NA
size: few

CDR3: CASSRRSSTGELFF
DNA: TGTGCCAGCAGCCGTAGAAGCAGCACCGGGGAGCTGTTTTTT
J: TRBJ2-2
V: TRBV11-3
D: NA
size: NA

CDR3: CASSAPGQDYNEQFF
DNA: TGTGCCAGCAGCGCGCCGGGACAGGACTACAATGAGCAGTTCTTC
J: TRBJ2-1
V: TRBV9
D: TRBD1
size: NA

CDR3: CSALYRDEDNQPQHF
DNA: TGCAGTGCCTTATACCGGGACGAAGACAATCAGCCCCAGCATTTT
J: TRBJ1-5
V: TRBV20-1
D: NA
size: NA

CDR3: CASSSPGTLAKNIQYF
DNA: TGTGCCAGCAGTAGCCCGGGAACCCTAGCCAAAAACATTCAGTACTTC
J: TRBJ2-4
V: TRBV28
D: NA
size: few

CDR3: CASSPPGTGNNQPQHF
DNA: TGTGCCAGCTCACCACCCGGGACAGGGAACAATCAGCCCCAGCATTTT
J: TRBJ1-5
V: TRBV18
D: TRBD1
size: NA

CDR3: CASSPGTESAQYF
DNA: TGTGCCAGCTCACCTGGGACCGAATCGGCCCAGTACTTC
J: TRBJ2-5
V: TRBV18
D: NA
size: NA

CDR3: CAISERKPGATDTQYF
DNA: TGTGCCATCAGTGAAAGGAAGCCGGGAGCAACAGATACGCAGTATTTT
J: TRBJ2-3
V: TRBV10-3
D: NA
size: many

CDR3: CACTPAEAEAFF
DNA: TGTGCCTGCACGCCCGCCGAGGCTGAAGCTTTCTTT
J: TRBJ1-1
V: TRBV6-1
D: NA
size: few

CDR3: CASSSRTGTGDQPQHF
DNA: TGTGCCAGCAGTTCACGAACCGGGACAGGGGATCAGCCCCAGCATTTT
J: TRBJ1-5
V: TRBV12-3/TRBV12-4
D: TRBD1
size: NA

CDR3: CAIRRVAGTPYNEQFF
DNA: TGTGCCATCAGGAGAGTAGCGGGCACACCATACAATGAGCAGTTCTTC
J: TRBJ2-1
V: TRBV10-3
D: TRBD2
size: NA